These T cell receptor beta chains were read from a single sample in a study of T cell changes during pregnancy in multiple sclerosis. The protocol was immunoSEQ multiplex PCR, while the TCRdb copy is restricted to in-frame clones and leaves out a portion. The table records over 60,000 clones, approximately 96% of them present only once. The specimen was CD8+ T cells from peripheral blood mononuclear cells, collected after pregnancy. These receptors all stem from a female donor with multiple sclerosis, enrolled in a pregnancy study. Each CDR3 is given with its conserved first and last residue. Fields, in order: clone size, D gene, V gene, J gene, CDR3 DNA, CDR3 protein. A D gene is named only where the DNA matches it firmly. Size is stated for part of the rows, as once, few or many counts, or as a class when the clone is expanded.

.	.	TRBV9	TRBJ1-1	TGTGCCAGCAGTCCTGGGGGGAGGAACACTGAAGCTTTCTTT	CASSPGGRNTEAFF
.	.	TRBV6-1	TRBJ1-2	TGTGCCAGCAGTGAAAACACAGGTGGGAACTATGGCTACACCTTC	CASSENTGGNYGYTF
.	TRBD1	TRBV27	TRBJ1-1	TGTGCCAGCAGTTTTGGGACAGGGGGAAACACTGAAGCTTTCTTT	CASSFGTGGNTEAFF
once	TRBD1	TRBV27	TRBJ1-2	TGTGCCAGCAGTTTGACAGGGGGCAGCTATGGCTACACCTTC	CASSLTGGSYGYTF
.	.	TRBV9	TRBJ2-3	TGTGCCAGCAGCGTAGAGGGTGGGGGCGCATCAGATACGCAGTATTTT	CASSVEGGGASDTQYF
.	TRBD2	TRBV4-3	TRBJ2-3	TGCGCCAGCAGCCAAGGGACTAGCGTCACAGATACGCAGTATTTT	CASSQGTSVTDTQYF
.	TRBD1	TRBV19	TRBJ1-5	TGTGCCAGTAGTATGGACAGGGGGAGCAATCAGCCCCAGCATTTT	CASSMDRGSNQPQHF
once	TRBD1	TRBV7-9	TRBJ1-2	TGTGCCAGCAGCTTAGGTGGGGGACAGGTATATGGCTACACCTTC	CASSLGGGQVYGYTF
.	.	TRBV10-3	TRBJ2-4	TGTGCCATCAGTGACCCAGACTTATACAAAAACATTCAGTACTTC	CAISDPDLYKNIQYF
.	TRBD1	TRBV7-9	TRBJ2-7	TGTGCCAGCAGCCCCGGGACAGATTACGAGCAGTACTTC	CASSPGTDYEQYF
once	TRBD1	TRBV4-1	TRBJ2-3	TGCGCCAGCAGCCACCGACAGGGGGCCAGCACAGATACGCAGTATTTT	CASSHRQGASTDTQYF
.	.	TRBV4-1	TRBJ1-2	TGCGCCAGCAGCCAAGATGTCAAACTTCCTTATGGCTACACCTTC	CASSQDVKLPYGYTF
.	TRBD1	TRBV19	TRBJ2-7	TGTGCCAGTAACTCGGGACAGGGGTCCTACGAGCAGTACTTC	CASNSGQGSYEQYF
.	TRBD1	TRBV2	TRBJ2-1	TGTGCCAGCTGGACAGGATACAATGAGCAGTTCTTC	CASWTGYNEQFF
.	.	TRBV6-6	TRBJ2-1	TGTGCCAGCAGCCCATACTTAGCTAACAATGAGCAGTTCTTC	CASSPYLANNEQFF
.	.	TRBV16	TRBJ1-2	TGTGCCAGCACCCTAAACCTCCTAGGGGGAGGCTACACCTTC	CASTLNLLGGGYTF
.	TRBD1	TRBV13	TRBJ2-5	TGTGCCAGCAGCTCCGGGACAGAGCCCCAAGAGACCCAGTACTTC	CASSSGTEPQETQYF
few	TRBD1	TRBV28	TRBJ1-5	TGTGCCAGCAGTTTACAGGGGGCAAGGCAGCCCCAGCATTTT	CASSLQGARQPQHF
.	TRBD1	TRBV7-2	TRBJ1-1	TGTGCCAGCAGCTCCACCCCGCCGACAGGGATGAACACTGAAGCTTTCTTT	CASSSTPPTGMNTEAFF
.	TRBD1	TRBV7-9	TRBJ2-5	TGTGCCAGCAGCCCCCGGGACAGGGACCGGGAGACCCAGTACTTC	CASSPRDRDRETQYF
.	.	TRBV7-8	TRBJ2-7	TGTGCCAGCAGCTTAGAGGGGACTGCATACTACGAGCAGTACTTC	CASSLEGTAYYEQYF
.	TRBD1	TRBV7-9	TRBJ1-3	TGTGCCAGCAGCTTAGGACAGGGACCTGGAAACACCATATATTTT	CASSLGQGPGNTIYF
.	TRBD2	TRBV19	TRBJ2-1	TGTGCCAGCGGGACTAGCGGGACAACCGAGCAGTTCTTC	CASGTSGTTEQFF
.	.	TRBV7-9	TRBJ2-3	TGTGCCAGCAGCCTGGGAGAGCGGTCTCTGAATTTT	CASSLGERSLNF
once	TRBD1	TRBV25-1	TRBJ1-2	TGTGCCAGTCGTCCGGGACAGGGGGCGCTGCATGGCTACACCTTC	CASRPGQGALHGYTF
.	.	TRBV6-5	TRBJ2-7	TGTGCCAGCAGTACATCAAGCTCCTACGAGCAGTACTTC	CASSTSSSYEQYF
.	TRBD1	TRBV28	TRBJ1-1	TGTGCCAGCAGTTTCCCCGGACAGGGGAACACTGAAGCTTTCTTT	CASSFPGQGNTEAFF
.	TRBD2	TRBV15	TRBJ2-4	TGTGCCACCAGCCGGGCTAGCGGGGGGCGAGATCCTTGGGACATTCAGTACTTC	CATSRASGGRDPWDIQYF
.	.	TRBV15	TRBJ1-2	TGTGCCACCAGATCTTCTTACTATGGCTACACCTTC	CATRSSYYGYTF
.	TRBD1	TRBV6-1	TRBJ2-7	TGTGCCAGCAGTGAGGGACAGGGGGCACCAGGGGCTACCTACGAGCAGTACTTC	CASSEGQGAPGATYEQYF
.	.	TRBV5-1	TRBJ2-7	TGCGCCAGCAGCTACGACAGTCCCTACGAGCAGTACTTC	CASSYDSPYEQYF
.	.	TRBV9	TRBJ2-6	TGTGCCAGCAGCGGCAGCTCTGGGGCCAACGTCCTGACTTTC	CASSGSSGANVLTF
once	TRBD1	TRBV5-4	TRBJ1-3	TGTGCCAGCAGCTCTCAGGGGGTACCTGGAAACACCATATATTTT	CASSSQGVPGNTIYF
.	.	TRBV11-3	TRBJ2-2	TGTGCCAGCAGCTTACTTTACGGGGAGCTGTTTTTT	CASSLLYGELFF
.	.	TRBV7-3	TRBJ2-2	TGTGCCAGCAGCTTAGAGGGGGCCGGGGAGCTGTTTTTT	CASSLEGAGELFF
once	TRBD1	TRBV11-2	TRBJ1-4	TGTGCCAGCAGACAGGGGGCGGGGGAAAAACTGTTTTTT	CASRQGAGEKLFF
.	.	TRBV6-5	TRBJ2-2	TGTGCCAGCAGCCGGACAGACACGAACACCGGGGAGCTGTTTTTT	CASSRTDTNTGELFF
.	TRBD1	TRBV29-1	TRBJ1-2	TGCAGCGCCGGAAGGGTCCCAGCAGGGGGAAGCTATGGCTACACCTTC	CSAGRVPAGGSYGYTF
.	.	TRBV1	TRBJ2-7	TGCACCAGCAGCCAAGCCTGGAAGGCCCGAGGCTCTTACGAGCAGTACTTC	CTSSQAWKARGSYEQYF
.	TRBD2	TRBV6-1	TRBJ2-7	TGTGCCAGCAGTGAAGTCGGGGGGACTAGCGGGAACTTC	CASSEVGGTSGNF
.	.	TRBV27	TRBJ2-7	TGTGCCAGCAGTTTATCAGGGGTTGGCGAGCAGTACTTC	CASSLSGVGEQYF
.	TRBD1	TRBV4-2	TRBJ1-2	TGTGCCAGCAGCCAAGAGGGGACAGAAAAAACCTATGGCTACACCTTC	CASSQEGTEKTYGYTF
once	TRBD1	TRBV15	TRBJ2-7	TGTGCCACCGCCGATCCGGGACAGGGGACAATACCCACCTACGAGCAGTACTTC	CATADPGQGTIPTYEQYF